These 14 T cell receptor beta chains share one sample of origin, sequenced in a study of cytomegalovirus exposure and HLA in healthy donors. The PCR used 60 Vbeta and 13 Jbeta primers. The table came from immunoSEQ multiplex PCR; TCRdb's copy has only in-frame clones and leaves some out. The top ten hold less than 2% of the sample, which has 200,000 to 250,000 clones, about 77% seen once. Material for sequencing was PBMCs. These receptors came from a woman in her thirties in good health and CMV-seronegative.

The chain links TRBV29-1 to TRBJ1-3; perhaps TRBD1 as D (5 bases). This CDR3 spans 14 amino acids. The V gene's germline CDR1 is SQVTM and CDR2 ANQGSEA. The V and J ends lost 3 bases and 3 bases respectively, with 12 bases between them. CDR3 region: CSVDREGDGNTIYF. The CDR3, as DNA: TGCAGCGTTGACAGGGAAGGAGATGGAAACACCATATATTTT. The complete variable domain, with remaining parts taken from reference TRBV29-1 and TRBJ1-3, reads SAVISQKPSRDICQRGTSLTIQCQVDSQVTMMFWYRQQPGQSLTLIATANQGSEATYESGFVIDKFPISRPNLTFSTLTVSNMSPEDSSIYLCSVDREGDGNTIYFGEGSWLTVV.

This clone came up once. This chain connects TRBV19 to TRBJ1-2, with 9 nucleotides matching TRBD1. CDR3 length: 15 amino acids. Germline CDR1 LNHDA, CDR2 SQIVND (reference sequence). The V gene end was trimmed by 6 bases and the J gene end by 7 bases; junction bases not matched to a gene: 12. The CDR3 DNA reads as TGTGCCAGTAGGGGGGAGAACAGGGGGCGGGTTGGCTACACCTTC. Translating gives CASRGENRGRVGYTF.

V and J are TRBV30 and TRBJ1-1; tentative D call: TRBD1 (6 bases). The CDR3 spans 14 residues. Germline V gene sequence: CDR1 GTSNPN, CDR2 SVGIG (reference sequence). Trimming left V 3 bases short and J 10 bases short, with 21 bases between. CDR3 residues: CAWRGGGGLLSAFF. In DNA, the CDR3 is TGTGCCTGGAGGGGCGGGGGGGGGCTGTTGTCAGCTTTCTTT.

The chain links TRBV7-9 to TRBJ2-3; D uncertain. The V end was cut by 7 bases, the J end by 0 bases, with 2 bases between. Germline lookup yields CDR1 SEHNR and CDR2 FQNEAQ (reference sequence). The CDR3 covers 11 residues. DNA for the CDR3: TGTGCCAGCACTAGCACAGATACGCAGTATTTT. Amino acids: CASTSTDTQYF.

This rearrangement joins TRBV2 to TRBJ2-1; TRBD1 is a possible D gene (6 bases). CDR3 length: 14 amino acids. Germline V lookup: CDR1 SNHLY, CDR2 FYNNEI. Trimming stripped 7 bases from V and 4 bases from J, with 14 bases between. CDR3 protein: CASKGEGGYNEQFF. For the CDR3, the DNA is TGTGCCAGCAAGGGGGAAGGGGGATACAATGAGCAGTTCTTC.

The J gene is TRBJ1-2, the V gene TRBV2, with D maybe TRBD1 (5 bases). The ends were cut back, 8 bases at V and 4 bases at J, with 14 bases in the middle. CDR3 length: 13 amino acids. Germline lookup yields CDR1 SNHLY and CDR2 FYNNEI. In nucleotides, the CDR3 is TGTGCCAGCGTCAAGGCGGGGACCTATGGCTACACCTTC. Encoded protein: CASVKAGTYGYTF.

The chain joins TRBV5-1 to TRBJ1-1; D is possibly TRBD1 (6 bases). Germline V CDR1 and CDR2: SGHRS, YFSETQ. The V gene lost 4 bases and the J gene lost 3 bases, with 22 bases spanning the gap. This CDR3 region has 17 residues. The CDR3 loop is CASSGGVGSGPHTEAFF. CDR3 in DNA: TGCGCCAGCAGCGGGGGCGTGGGGTCGGGGCCTCACACTGAAGCTTTCTTT.

The rearrangement uses TRBV9 and TRBJ2-7; possible D gene TRBD2, 5 bases. Germline CDR1 SGDLS, CDR2 YYNGEE. Between the trimmed V and J ends, which lost 4 bases and 5 bases, there was a span of 16 bases. The CDR3 runs 14 residues. The CDR3: CASSPYGKDDEQYF. In DNA, the CDR3 is TGTGCCAGCAGCCCTTACGGGAAAGATGACGAGCAGTACTTC.

The chain employs TRBV11-2 and TRBJ2-1; 10 bases agree with TRBD1. The CDR3 loop spans 15 amino acids. J was trimmed by 6 bases and V by 3 bases; bases with no gene match: 5. Germline V CDR1 and CDR2: SGHAT, FQNNGV. The CDR3 coding sequence is TGTGCCAGCAGCTTTCGGACAGGGGGAACCAATGAGCAGTTCTTC. Protein sequence: CASSFRTGGTNEQFF. The whole variable domain, remainder taken from reference TRBV11-2 and TRBJ2-1, is EAGVAQSPRYKIIEKRQSVAFWCNPISGHATLYWYQQILGQGPKLLIQFQNNGVVDDSQLPKDRFSAERLKGVDSTLKIQPAKLEDSAVYLCASSFRTGGTNEQFFGPGTRLTVL.

The rearrangement links TRBV7-6 to TRBJ2-1; possibly TRBD1 for D (5 bases). Germline CDR1 SGHVS, CDR2 FNYEAQ. The CDR3 extends over 14 amino acids. V dropped 1 base and J dropped 5 bases, with 9 bases sitting between them. The CDR3 sequence is CASSLEDSHNEQFF. In DNA form, the CDR3 reads TGTGCCAGCAGCTTAGAAGACAGTCACAATGAGCAGTTCTTC.

This chain uses TRBV2 with TRBJ1-1, with 8 positions matching TRBD1. There are 14 residues in the CDR3. The V segment lost 6 bases and the J segment 1 base; nucleotides outside the gene matches: 4. CDR1 is SNHLY and CDR2 is FYNNEI in the germline V gene. The CDR3 is CASRRGQGNTEAFF. The CDR3 coding sequence is TGTGCCAGCAGACGCGGACAGGGGAACACTGAAGCTTTCTTT.

The rearrangement uses TRBV5-8 and TRBJ2-7; D perhaps matches TRBD1 (6 bases). Per the germline V gene, CDR1 is SGHTS and CDR2 is YDEGEE. This CDR3 has 15 residues. The V end lost 4 bases, the J end lost 1 base, and 15 bases lay between the germline ends. DNA of the CDR3: TGTGCCAGCAGCGTAGGGACAACATGGTCCTACGAGCAGTACTTC. Residues: CASSVGTTWSYEQYF.

In regard to this clone: At one boundary the junction diverges from the germline segment, which might be a read error. The gene calls are TRBV5-4 and TRBJ1-1; maybe TRBD1 (6 bases). This CDR3 has 14 residues. CDR1 is SGHNT and CDR2 is YYREEE in the germline V gene (reference sequence). The CDR3 sequence is CASSQLGQTTEAFF. The CDR3 region has the DNA TGCGCCAGCAGCCAACTTGGACAGACCACTGAAGCTTTCTTT.

In its sample, this clone was seen a few times. The chain couples TRBV6-6 to TRBJ1-6; D remains ambiguous. This CDR3 has 11 amino acids. The V gene lost 8 bases and the J gene lost 8 bases, with 7 bases spanning the gap. The germline V gene has CDR1 MNHNY and CDR2 SVGAGI (reference sequence). The CDR3 DNA follows: TGTGCCAGCCGAGAGGATTCACCCCTCCACTTT. Protein: CASREDSPLHF.